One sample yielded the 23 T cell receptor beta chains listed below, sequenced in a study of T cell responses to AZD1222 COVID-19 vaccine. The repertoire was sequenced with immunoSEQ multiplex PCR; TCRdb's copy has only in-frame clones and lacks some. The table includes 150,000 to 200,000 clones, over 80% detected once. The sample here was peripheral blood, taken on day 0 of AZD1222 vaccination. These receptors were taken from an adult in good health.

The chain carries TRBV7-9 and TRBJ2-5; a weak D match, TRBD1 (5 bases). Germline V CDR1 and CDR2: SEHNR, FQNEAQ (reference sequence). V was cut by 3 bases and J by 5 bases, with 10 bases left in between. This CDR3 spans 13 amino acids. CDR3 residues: CASSFMGPETQYF. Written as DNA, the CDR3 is TGTGCCAGCAGCTTCATGGGGCCGGAGACCCAGTACTTC.

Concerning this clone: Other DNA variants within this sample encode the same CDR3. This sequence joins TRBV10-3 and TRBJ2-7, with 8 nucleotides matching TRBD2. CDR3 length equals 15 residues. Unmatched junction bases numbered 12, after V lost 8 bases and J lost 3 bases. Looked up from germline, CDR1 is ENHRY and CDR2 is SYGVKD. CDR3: CAIRPGGGPFYEQYF. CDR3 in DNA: TGTGCCATCCGGCCGGGGGGGGGACCATTCTACGAGCAGTACTTC.

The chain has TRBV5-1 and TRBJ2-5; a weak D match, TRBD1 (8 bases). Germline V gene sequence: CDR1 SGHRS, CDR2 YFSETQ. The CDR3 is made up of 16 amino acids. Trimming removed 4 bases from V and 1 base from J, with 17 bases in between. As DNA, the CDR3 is TGCGCCAGCAGCACGGGAGGACAGGGAACCCAAGAGACCCAGTACTTC. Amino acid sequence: CASSTGGQGTQETQYF.

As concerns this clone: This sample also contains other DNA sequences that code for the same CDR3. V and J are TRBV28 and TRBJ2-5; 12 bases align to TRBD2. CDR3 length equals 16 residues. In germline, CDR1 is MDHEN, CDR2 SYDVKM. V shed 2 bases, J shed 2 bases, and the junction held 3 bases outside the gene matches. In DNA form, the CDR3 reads TGTGCCAGCAGTTTAGGGCTAGCGGGAGGGCAAGAGACCCAGTACTTC. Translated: CASSLGLAGGQETQYF.

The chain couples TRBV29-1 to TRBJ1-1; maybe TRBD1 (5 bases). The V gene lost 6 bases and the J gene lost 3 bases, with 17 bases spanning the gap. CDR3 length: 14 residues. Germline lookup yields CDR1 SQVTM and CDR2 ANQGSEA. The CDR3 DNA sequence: TGCAGCGTCCAGGGCCAGGTCTCGGACACTGAAGCTTTCTTT. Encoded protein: CSVQGQVSDTEAFF.

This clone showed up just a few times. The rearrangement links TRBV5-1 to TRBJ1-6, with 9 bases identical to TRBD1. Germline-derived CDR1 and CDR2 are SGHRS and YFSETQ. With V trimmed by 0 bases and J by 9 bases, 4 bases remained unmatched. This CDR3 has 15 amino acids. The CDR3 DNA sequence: TGCGCCAGCAGCTTGGGGACAGGGGCGGGTTCACCCCTCCACTTT. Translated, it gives CASSLGTGAGSPLHF. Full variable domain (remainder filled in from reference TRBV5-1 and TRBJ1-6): KAGVTQTPRYLIKTRGQQVTLSCSPISGHRSVSWYQQTPGQGLQFLFEYFSETQRNKGNFPGRFSGRQFSNSRSEMNVSTLELGDSALYLCASSLGTGAGSPLHFGNGTRLTVT.

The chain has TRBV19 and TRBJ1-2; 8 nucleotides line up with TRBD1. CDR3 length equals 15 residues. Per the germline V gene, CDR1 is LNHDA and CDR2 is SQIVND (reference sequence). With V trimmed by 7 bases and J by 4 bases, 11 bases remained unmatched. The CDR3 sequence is CASNPLTGDSYGYTF. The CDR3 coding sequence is TGTGCCAGTAACCCTTTGACAGGGGATAGCTATGGCTACACCTTC.

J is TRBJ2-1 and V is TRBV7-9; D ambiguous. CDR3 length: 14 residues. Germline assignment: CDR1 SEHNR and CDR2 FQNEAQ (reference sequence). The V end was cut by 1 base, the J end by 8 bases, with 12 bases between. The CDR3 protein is CASSLVVRLDEQFF. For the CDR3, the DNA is TGTGCCAGCAGCTTAGTTGTGAGGTTGGATGAGCAGTTCTTC.

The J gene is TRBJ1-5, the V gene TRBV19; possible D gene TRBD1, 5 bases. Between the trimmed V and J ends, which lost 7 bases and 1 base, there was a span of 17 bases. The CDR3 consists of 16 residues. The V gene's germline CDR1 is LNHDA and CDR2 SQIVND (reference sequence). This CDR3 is CASTIGVRTSNQPQHF. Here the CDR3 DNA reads TGTGCCAGTACCATCGGTGTCAGGACAAGCAATCAGCCCCAGCATTTT.

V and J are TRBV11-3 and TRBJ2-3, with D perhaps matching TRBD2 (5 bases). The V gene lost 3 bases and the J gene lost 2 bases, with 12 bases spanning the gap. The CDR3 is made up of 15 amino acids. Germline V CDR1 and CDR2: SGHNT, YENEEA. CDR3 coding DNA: TGTGCCAGCAGCTTTGGGAGACTGAACACAGATACGCAGTATTTT. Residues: CASSFGRLNTDTQYF.

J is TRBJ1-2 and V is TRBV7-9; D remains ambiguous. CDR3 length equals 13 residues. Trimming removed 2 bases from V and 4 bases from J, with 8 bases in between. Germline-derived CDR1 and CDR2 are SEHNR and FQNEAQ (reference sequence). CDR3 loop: CASSLKELYGYTF. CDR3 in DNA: TGTGCCAGCAGCTTAAAGGAACTCTATGGCTACACCTTC.

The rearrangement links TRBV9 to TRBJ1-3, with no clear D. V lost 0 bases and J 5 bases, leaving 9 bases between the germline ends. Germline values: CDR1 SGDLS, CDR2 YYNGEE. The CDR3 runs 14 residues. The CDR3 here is CASSVDFGRNTIYF. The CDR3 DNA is TGTGCCAGCAGCGTAGATTTCGGGAGAAACACCATATATTTT.

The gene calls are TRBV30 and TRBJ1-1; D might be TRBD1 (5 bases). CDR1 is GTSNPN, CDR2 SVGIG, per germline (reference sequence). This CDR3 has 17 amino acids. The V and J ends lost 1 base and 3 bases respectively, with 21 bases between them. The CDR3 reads CAWSEWGRSGGYTEAFF. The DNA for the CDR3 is TGTGCCTGGAGTGAGTGGGGGAGGAGCGGCGGGTACACTGAAGCTTTCTTT.

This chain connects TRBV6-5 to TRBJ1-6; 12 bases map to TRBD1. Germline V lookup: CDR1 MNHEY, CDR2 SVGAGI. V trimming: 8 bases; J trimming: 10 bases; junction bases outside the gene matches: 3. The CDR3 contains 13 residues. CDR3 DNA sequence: TGTGCCAGCGGGACAGGGGGCGAGTCACCCCTCCACTTT. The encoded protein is CASGTGGESPLHF.

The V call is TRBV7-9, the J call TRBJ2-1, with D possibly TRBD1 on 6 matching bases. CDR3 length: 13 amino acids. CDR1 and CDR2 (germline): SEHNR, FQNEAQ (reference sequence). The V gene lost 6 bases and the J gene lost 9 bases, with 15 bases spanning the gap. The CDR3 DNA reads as TGTGCCAGCAGATTAATCCAGGGGAGTGAGCAGTTCTTC. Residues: CASRLIQGSEQFF. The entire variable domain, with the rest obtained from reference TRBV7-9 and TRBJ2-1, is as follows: DTGVSQNPRHKITKRGQNVTFRCDPISEHNRLYWYRQTLGQGPEFLTYFQNEAQLEKSRLLSDRFSAERPKGSFSTLEIQRTEQGDSAMYLCASRLIQGSEQFFGPGTRLTVL.

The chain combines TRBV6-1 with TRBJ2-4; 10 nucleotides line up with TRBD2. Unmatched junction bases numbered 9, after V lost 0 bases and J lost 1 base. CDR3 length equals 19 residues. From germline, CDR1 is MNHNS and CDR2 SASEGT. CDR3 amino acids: CASSEAQALAGVAKNIQYF. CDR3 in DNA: TGTGCCAGCAGTGAAGCGCAAGCTCTAGCGGGGGTTGCCAAAAACATTCAGTACTTC.

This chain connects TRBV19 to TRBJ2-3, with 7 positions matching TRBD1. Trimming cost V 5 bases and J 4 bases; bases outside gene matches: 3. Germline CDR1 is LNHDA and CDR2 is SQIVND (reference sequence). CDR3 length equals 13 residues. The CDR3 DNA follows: TGTGCCAGTAGTCCAGGGGGATCAGATACGCAGTATTTT. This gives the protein CASSPGGSDTQYF.

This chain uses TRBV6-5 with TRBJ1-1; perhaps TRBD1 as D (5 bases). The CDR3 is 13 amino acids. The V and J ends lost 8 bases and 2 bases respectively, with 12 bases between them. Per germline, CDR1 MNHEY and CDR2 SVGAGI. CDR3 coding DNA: TGTGCCAGCGGGTGGGGACTAAACACTGAAGCTTTCTTT. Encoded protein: CASGWGLNTEAFF.

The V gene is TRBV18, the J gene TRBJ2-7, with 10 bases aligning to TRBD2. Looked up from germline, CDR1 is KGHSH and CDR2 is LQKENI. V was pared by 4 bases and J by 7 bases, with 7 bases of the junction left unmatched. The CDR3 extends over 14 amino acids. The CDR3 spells CASSQAGGTVEQYF. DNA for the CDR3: TGTGCCAGCTCACAAGCGGGAGGGACGGTTGAGCAGTACTTC.

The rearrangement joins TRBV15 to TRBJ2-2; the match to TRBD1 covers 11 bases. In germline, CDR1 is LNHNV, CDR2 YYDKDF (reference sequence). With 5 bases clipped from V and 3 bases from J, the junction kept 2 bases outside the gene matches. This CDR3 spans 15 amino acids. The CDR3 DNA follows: TGTGCCACCAGCGCGGGACAGGGGGACACCGGGGAGCTGTTTTTT. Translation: CATSAGQGDTGELFF.

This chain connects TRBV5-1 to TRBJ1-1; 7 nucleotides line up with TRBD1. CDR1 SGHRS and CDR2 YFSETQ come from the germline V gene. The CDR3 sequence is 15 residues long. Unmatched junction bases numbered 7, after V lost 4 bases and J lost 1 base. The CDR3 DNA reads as TGCGCCAGCAGCCCTGACAGGGTAGGGAACACTGAAGCTTTCTTT. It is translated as CASSPDRVGNTEAFF.

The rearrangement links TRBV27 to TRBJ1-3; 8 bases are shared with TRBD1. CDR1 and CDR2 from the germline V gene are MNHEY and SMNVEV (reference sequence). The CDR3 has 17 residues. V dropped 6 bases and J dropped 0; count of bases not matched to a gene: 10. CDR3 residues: CASRPRTGLSSGNTIYF. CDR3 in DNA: TGTGCCAGCAGACCCCGGACAGGGCTGAGCTCTGGAAACACCATATATTTT.

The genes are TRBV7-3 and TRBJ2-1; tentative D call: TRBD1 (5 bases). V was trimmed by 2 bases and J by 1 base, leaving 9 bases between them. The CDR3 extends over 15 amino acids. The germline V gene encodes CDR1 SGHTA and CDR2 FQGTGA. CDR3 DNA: TGTGCCAGCAGCTTACGAGCAGGGTCCTACAATGAGCAGTTCTTC. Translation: CASSLRAGSYNEQFF.